This T cell receptor (beta chain) was captured by sequencing in a study of T-cell reconstitution after alpha-beta-depleted transplantation in children listed by TCRdb under 2016. In terms of the full investigation: Using TCR repertoire profiling, the study followed T-cell immune reconstitution in a quantitative way in children after TCRalphabeta/CD19-depleted allogeneic hematopoietic cell transplantation.

Library preparation used PCR. TCRdb records Illumina HiSeq 2500 as the sequencer. TCR libraries were prepared with molecular barcoding, using unique molecular identifiers to normalize TCRbeta repertoire quantification. The raw public data were reprocessed by TCRdb itself: fastp quality trimming at Q25, MiXCR clonotype calling, in-frame beta chains only. Entries that share a CDR3 protein sequence are merged under the most common genes and DNA. The sample table contains over 200,000 distinct CDR3 sequences; only one count was recorded for approximately 9% of them. The ten largest clones add up to around 6% of the sample. The germline V gene yields SGHRS for CDR1 and YFSETQ for CDR2. Reading from cysteine to phenylalanine, the CDR3 counts 17 amino acids. The read is trimmed to its CDR3 DNA, 51 bases read in frame from base 1. V and J are trimmed by 2 bases and 7 bases, and the gene matches miss 12 bases of the junction.

This clonotype was seen only a few times. Its antigen remains unidentified. The record has no base qualities; no much larger clone is one base away. This material consisted of PBMCs from the stem cell graft donor, taken from the stem cell graft. The chain is encoded by TRBV5-1 joined to TRBJ2-1; 10 central nucleotides agree with TRBD2. This sequence originates from a human donor who donated a stem cell graft to a child with acute lymphoblastic leukemia. Here is the DNA: TGCGCCAGCAGCTTTCCCTTGACTAGCGGGTGGTGGAATGAGCAGTTCTTC. Translated, this gives CASSFPLTSGWWNEQFF.